This T cell receptor beta chain derives from a study of shared clonotypes between healthy human individuals. The DNA input per sorted-subset replicate PCR was 200 ng, corresponding to 30,000 or so T cell genomes. Using immunoSEQ multiplex PCR, the repertoire was profiled, and TCRdb retains in-frame clones only, with some absent. This table holds approximately 2,000,000 clones, around 93% found once. CD45RO-negative, CCR7-selected cells formed the naive CD8 fraction, which excluded terminally differentiated effector memory CD45RA+ cells. The TCR originated in a man between 18 and 29 years old in good health. Some clones in this sample may be carry-over from other donors' samples. The sequencing input was naive CD8+ T cells from PBMCs.

CDR3 DNA sequence: TGTGCCAGTAGTACCCCACTAGCGGGAAGAGGTGAGCAGTTCTTC. Translating it yields CASSTPLAGRGEQFF. The chain recombines TRBV19 with TRBJ2-1; TRBD2 matches at 10 bases. The junction had 9 bases not matched to a gene; V was cut back by 4 bases and J by 9 bases. Germline CDR1 LNHDA, CDR2 SQIVND (reference sequence). This CDR3 spans 15 amino acids.